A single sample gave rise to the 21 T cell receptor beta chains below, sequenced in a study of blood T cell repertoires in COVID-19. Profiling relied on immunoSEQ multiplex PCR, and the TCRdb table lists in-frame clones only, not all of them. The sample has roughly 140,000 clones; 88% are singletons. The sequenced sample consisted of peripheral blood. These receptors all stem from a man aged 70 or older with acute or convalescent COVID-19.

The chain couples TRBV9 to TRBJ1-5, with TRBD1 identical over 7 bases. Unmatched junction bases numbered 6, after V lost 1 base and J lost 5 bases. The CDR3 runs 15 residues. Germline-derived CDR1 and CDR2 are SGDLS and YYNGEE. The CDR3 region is CASSVSHRGDQPQHF. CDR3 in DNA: TGTGCCAGCAGCGTATCACACAGGGGTGATCAGCCCCAGCATTTT. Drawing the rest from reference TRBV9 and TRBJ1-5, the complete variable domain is DSGVTQTPKHLITATGQRVTLRCSPRSGDLSVYWYQQSLDQGLQFLIQYYNGEERAKGNILERFSAQQFPDLHSELNLSSLELGDSALYFCASSVSHRGDQPQHFGDGTRLSIL.

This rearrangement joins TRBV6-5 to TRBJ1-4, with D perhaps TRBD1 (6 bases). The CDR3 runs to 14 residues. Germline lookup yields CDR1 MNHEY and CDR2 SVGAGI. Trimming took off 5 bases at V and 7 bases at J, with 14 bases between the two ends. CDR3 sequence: CASSPGDVSEKLFF. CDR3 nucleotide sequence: TGTGCCAGCAGTCCAGGGGATGTTAGTGAAAAACTGTTTTTT.

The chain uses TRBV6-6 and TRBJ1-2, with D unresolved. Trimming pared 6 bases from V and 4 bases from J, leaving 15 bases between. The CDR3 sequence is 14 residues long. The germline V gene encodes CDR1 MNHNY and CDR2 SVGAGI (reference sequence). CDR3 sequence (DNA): TGTGCCAGCAGCATCCGTAAAAGCGGCTATGGCTACACCTTC. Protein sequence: CASSIRKSGYGYTF.

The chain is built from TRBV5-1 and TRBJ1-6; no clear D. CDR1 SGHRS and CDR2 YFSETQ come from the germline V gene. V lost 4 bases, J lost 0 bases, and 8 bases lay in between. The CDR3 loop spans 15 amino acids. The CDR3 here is CASSHLSSYNSPLHF. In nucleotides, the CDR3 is TGCGCCAGCAGCCACCTGAGCTCCTATAATTCACCCCTCCACTTT.

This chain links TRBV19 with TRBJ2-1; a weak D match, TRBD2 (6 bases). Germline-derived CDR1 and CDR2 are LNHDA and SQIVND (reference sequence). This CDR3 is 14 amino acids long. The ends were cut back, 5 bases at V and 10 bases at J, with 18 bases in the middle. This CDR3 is CASSPRLDAHEQFF. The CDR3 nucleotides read TGTGCCAGTAGTCCCCGACTAGACGCTCACGAGCAGTTCTTC.

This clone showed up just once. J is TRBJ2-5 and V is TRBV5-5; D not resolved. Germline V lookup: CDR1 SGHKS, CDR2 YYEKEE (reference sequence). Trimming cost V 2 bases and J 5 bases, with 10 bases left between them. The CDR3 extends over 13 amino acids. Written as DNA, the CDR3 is TGTGCCAGCAGCTTTGGAGTAGAGGAGACCCAGTACTTC. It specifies CASSFGVEETQYF.

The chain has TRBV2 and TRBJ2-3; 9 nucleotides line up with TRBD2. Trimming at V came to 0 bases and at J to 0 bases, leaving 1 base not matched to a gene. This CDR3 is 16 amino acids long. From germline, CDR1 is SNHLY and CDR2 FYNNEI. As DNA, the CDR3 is TGTGCCAGCAGTGAAGCGCTAGCGGGAAGCACAGATACGCAGTATTTT. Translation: CASSEALAGSTDTQYF.

The CDR3 DNA sequence: TGTGCCAGCAGCTTATTTGGGCGGGAGTGGGACAATGAGCAGTTCTTC. Residues: CASSLFGREWDNEQFF. V gene TRBV7-3 combines with J gene TRBJ2-1, with TRBD2 identical over 7 bases. This CDR3 has 16 amino acids. Looked up from germline, CDR1 is SGHTA and CDR2 is FQGTGA. V lost 2 bases to trimming and J lost 5 bases; unmatched junction nucleotides: 9.

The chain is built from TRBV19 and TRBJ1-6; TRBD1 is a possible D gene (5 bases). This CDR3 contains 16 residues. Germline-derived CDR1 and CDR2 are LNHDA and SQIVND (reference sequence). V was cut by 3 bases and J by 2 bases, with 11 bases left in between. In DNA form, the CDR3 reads TGTGCCAGTAGTATTGTGGGGGAGGCCTATAATTCACCCCTCCACTTT. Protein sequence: CASSIVGEAYNSPLHF.

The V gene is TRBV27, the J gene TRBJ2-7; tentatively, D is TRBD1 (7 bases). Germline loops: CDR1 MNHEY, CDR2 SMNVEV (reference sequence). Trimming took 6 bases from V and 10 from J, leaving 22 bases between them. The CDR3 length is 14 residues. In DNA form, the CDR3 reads TGTGCCAGCAGACAGGGCCGACAGGGACTTCACCAGTACTTC. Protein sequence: CASRQGRQGLHQYF.

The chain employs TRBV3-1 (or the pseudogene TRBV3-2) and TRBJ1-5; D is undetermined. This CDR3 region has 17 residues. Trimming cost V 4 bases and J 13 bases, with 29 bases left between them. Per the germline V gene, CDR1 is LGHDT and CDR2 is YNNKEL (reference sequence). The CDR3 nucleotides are TGTGCCAGCAGCCGATCCCCGTCGCCGGGATCTATCTCATATCAGCATTTT. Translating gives CASSRSPSPGSISYQHF.

CDR3: CATSDAATTSGRGNEQFF. The CDR3 DNA reads as TGTGCCACCAGTGATGCAGCCACTACTAGCGGGAGGGGGAATGAGCAGTTCTTC. The chain recombines TRBV24-1 with TRBJ2-1, with 13 bases lining up with TRBD2. The CDR3 has 18 amino acids. The junction had 11 bases not matched to a gene; V was cut back by 3 bases and J by 7 bases. Germline values: CDR1 KGHDR, CDR2 SFDVKD.

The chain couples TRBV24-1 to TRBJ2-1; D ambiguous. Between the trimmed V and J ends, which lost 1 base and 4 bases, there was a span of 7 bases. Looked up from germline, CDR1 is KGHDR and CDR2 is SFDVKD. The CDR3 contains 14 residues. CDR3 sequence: CATSDLSVYNEQFF. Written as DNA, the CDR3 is TGTGCCACCAGTGATTTATCCGTGTACAATGAGCAGTTCTTC.

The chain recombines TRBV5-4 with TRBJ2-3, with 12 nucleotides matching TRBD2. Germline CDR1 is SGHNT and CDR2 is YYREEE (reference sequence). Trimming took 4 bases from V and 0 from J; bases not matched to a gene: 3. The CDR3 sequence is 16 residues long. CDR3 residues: CASSLGLAGSTDTQYF. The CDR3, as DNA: TGTGCCAGCAGCCTTGGACTAGCGGGAAGCACAGATACGCAGTATTTT.

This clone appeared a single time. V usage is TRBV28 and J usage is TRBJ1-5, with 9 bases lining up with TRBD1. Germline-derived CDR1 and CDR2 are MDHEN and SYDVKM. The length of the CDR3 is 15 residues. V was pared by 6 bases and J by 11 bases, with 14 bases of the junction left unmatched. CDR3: CASSTGTGILMAQHF. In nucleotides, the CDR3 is TGTGCCAGCAGCACCGGGACAGGGATCCTCATGGCCCAGCATTTT. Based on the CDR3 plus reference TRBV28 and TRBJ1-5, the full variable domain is DVKVTQSSRYLVKRTGEKVFLECVQDMDHENMFWYRQDPGLGLRLIYFSYDVKMKEKGDIPEGYSVSREKKERFSLILESASTNQTSMYLCASSTGTGILMAQHFGDGTRLSIL.

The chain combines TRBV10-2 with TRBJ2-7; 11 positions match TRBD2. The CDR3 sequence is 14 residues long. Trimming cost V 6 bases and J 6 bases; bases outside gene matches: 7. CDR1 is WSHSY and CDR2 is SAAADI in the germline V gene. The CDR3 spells CASRHSGGAAEQYF. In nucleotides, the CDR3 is TGCGCCAGCAGACATAGCGGGGGGGCCGCCGAGCAGTACTTC.

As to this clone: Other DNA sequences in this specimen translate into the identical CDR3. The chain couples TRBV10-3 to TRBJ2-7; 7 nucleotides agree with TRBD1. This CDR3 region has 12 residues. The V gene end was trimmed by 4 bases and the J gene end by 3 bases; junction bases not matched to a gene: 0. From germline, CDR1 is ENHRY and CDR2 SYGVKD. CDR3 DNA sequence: TGTGCCATCAGTGGACAGGGCTACGAGCAGTACTTC. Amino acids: CAISGQGYEQYF.

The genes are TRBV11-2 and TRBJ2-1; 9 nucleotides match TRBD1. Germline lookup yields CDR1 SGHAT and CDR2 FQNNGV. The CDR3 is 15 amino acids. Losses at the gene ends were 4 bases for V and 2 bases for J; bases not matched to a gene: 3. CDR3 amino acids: CASSSGQGPYNEQFF. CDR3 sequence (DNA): TGTGCCAGCAGCTCTGGACAGGGGCCCTACAATGAGCAGTTCTTC. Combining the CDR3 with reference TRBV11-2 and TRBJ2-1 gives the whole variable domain EAGVAQSPRYKIIEKRQSVAFWCNPISGHATLYWYQQILGQGPKLLIQFQNNGVVDDSQLPKDRFSAERLKGVDSTLKIQPAKLEDSAVYLCASSSGQGPYNEQFFGPGTRLTVL.

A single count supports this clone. The CDR3 is CAIPGAGGQPQHF. The CDR3, as DNA: TGTGCCATCCCGGGGGCGGGAGGGCAGCCCCAGCATTTT. This chain links TRBV10-3 with TRBJ1-5; maybe TRBD1 (6 bases). The CDR3 covers 13 residues. The V gene's germline CDR1 is ENHRY and CDR2 SYGVKD. Trimming removed 8 bases at V and 7 bases at J, with 15 bases between.

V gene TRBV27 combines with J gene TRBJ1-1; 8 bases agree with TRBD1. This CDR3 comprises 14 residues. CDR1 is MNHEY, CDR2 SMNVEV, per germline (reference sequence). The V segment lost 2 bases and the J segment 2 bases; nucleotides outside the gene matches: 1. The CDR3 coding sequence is TGTGCCAGCAGTTTACAGGGGGCCAACACTGAAGCTTTCTTT. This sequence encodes CASSLQGANTEAFF.

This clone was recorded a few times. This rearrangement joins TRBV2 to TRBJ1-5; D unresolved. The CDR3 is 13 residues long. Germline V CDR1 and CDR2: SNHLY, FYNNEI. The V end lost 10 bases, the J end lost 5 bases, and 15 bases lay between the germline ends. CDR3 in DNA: TGTGCCACCGTAGCGGGAGATGATCAGCCCCAGCATTTT. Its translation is CATVAGDDQPQHF.